This TCR beta chain was recorded in a study of response to subunit inactivated influenza vaccine. A few counts support this clonotype. Its antigen is currently unknown. Study observations and caveats: The authors offered the suggestion that each seasonal influenza vaccination recruits few new T cells.

The CDR3 covers 13 residues. CDR1 and CDR2 from the germline V gene are MNHEY and SVGEGT. V was cut by 1 base and J by 2 bases, with 2 bases left in between. TCRdb called the RT-PCR reads again in MiXCR, with one record for every CDR3 protein. The table lists 610,000 or so distinct CDR3 sequences, 14% of them singletons. The TCR originated in a man aged 50-60 years who received an inactivated influenza vaccine. The input for sequencing was PBMCs from blood, taken 11 to 12 days after vaccination. V gene TRBV6-2 or TRBV6-3 combines with J gene TRBJ2-2; D not resolved. The DNA of the CDR3 is TGTGCCAGCAGTTACTTCAACACCGGGGAGCTGTTTTTT. Protein: CASSYFNTGELFF.